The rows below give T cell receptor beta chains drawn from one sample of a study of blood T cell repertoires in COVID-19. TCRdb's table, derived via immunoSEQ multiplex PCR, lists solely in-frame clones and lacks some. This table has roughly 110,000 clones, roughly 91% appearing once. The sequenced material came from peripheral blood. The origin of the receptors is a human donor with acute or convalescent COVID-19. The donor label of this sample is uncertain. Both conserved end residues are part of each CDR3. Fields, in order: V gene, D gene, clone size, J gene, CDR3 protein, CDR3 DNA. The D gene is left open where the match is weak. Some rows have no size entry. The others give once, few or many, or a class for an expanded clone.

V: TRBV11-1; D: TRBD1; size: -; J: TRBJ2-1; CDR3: CASSRGQGHNEQFF; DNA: TGTGCCAGCAGCCGGGGACAGGGGCACAATGAGCAGTTCTTC
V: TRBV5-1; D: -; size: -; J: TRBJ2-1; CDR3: CASSPDPGSGYNEQFF; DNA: TGCGCCAGCAGCCCTGACCCTGGGTCGGGCTACAATGAGCAGTTCTTC
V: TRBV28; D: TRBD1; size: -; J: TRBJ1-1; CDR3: CASSPDRGLMNTEAFF; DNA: TGTGCCAGCAGCCCGGACAGGGGGCTCATGAACACTGAAGCTTTCTTT
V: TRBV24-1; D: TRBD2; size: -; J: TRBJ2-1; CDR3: CATSDPSIAGGSDNEQFF; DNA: TGTGCCACCAGTGACCCCTCTATAGCGGGAGGAAGCGACAATGAGCAGTTCTTC
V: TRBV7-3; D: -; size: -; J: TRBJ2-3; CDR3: CASSFGPGDTQYF; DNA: TGTGCCAGCAGCTTCGGCCCGGGAGATACGCAGTATTTT
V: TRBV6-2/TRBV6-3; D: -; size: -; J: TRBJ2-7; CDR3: CASSYYDSYEQYF; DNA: TGTGCCAGCAGTTATTACGACAGCTACGAGCAGTACTTC
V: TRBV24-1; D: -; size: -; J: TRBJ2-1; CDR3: CATSDLQFNEQFF; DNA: TGTGCCACCAGTGATTTGCAGTTCAATGAGCAGTTCTTC
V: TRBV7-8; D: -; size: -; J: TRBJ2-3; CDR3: CASSSPRGVSTDTQYF; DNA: TGTGCCAGCAGCTCGCCCCGCGGGGTGAGCACAGATACGCAGTATTTT
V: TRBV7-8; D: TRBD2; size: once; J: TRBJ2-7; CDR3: CASSLAGLAEYEQYF; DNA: TGTGCCAGCAGCTTAGCAGGACTAGCGGAGTACGAGCAGTACTTC
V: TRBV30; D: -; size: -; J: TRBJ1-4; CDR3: CAWAGSSNEKLFF; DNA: TGTGCCTGGGCAGGGTCGAGTAATGAAAAACTGTTTTTT
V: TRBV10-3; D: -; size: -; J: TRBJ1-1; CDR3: CAISVRQSTEAFF; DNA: TGTGCCATCAGTGTTCGACAGTCCACTGAAGCTTTCTTT
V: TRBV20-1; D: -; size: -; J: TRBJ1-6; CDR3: CSASRESSYNSPLHF; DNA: TGCAGTGCTAGTCGAGAAAGCTCCTATAATTCACCCCTCCACTTT
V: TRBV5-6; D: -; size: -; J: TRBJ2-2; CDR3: CASSLDSGYTGELFF; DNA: TGTGCCAGCAGCTTGGATTCGGGGTACACCGGGGAGCTGTTTTTT
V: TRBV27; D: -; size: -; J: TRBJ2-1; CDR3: CASSPETGPRGGYNEQFF; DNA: TGTGCCAGCAGTCCAGAGACGGGCCCTAGAGGGGGTTACAATGAGCAGTTCTTC
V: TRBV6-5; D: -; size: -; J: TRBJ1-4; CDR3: CASSQDSGGEKLFF; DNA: TGTGCCAGCAGTCAGGACAGCGGTGGTGAAAAACTGTTTTTT
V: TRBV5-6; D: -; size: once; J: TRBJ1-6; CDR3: CASSLVGDYNSPLHF; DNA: TGTGCCAGCAGCTTGGTAGGAGACTATAATTCACCCCTCCACTTT
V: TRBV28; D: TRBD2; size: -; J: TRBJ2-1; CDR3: CASSLISGSIRNEQFF; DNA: TGTGCCAGCAGTTTAATTAGCGGGAGTATTCGGAATGAGCAGTTCTTC
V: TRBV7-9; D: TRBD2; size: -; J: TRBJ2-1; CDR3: CASSLLAGVYNEQFF; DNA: TGTGCCAGCAGCTTACTAGCGGGGGTCTACAATGAGCAGTTCTTC
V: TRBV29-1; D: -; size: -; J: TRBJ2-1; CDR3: CSVEKGQNLFYNEQFF; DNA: TGCAGCGTTGAAAAGGGACAAAACCTTTTTTATAATGAGCAGTTCTTC
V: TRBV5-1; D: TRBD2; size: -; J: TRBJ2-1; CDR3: CASSRLPGTSEYNEQFF; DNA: TGCGCCAGCAGCCGCCTTCCCGGGACTAGCGAATACAATGAGCAGTTCTTC
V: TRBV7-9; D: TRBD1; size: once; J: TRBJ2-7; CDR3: CASSLSDRRSEEQYF; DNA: TGTGCCAGCAGCTTATCGGACAGGCGCTCGGAGGAGCAGTACTTC
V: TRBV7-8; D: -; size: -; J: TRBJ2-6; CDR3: CASSLGAGAGSGANVLTF; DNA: TGTGCCAGCAGCTTAGGGGCAGGGGCAGGATCTGGGGCCAACGTCCTGACTTTC
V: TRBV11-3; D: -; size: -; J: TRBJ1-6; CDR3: CASSPHSGNNLVGNSPLHF; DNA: TGTGCCAGCAGCCCTCACTCCGGGAATAACCTGGTGGGCAATTCACCCCTCCACTTT
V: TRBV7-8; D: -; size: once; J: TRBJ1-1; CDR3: CASSFKNTEAFF; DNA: TGTGCCAGCAGCTTTAAGAACACTGAAGCTTTCTTT
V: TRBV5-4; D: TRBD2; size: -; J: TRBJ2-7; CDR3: CASSFGGEPPYEQYF; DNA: TGTGCCAGCAGCTTTGGGGGGGAACCACCCTACGAGCAGTACTTC